This T cell receptor (beta chain) was documented in a study of T cells after yellow fever vaccination. By 5'RACE template switching, TCR cDNA was produced, with a universal primer site and UMIs added in the process. TCRdb itself ran the 5' RACE reads through MiXCR, one entry per CDR3 protein. Found here are some 220,000 distinct CDR3 sequences, 3% to 4% of them singletons; the top ten hold under 3.5%. CDR1 is SGHTA and CDR2 is FQGNSA in the germline V gene. The CDR3 is 16 amino acids. The V end was cut by 3 bases, the J end by 5 bases, with 18 bases between. This clonotype was observed a handful of times. Its target is not known. The study, taken as a whole, reports: The secondary response peaked faster, at day 5 versus 15, but was weaker. Contamination of FACS-sorted repertoires by abundant clonotypes from the bulk population could occur.

The V and J genes are TRBV7-2 and TRBJ2-3; D perhaps matches TRBD2 (5 bases). This specimen was CD4+ T cells sorted from PBMCs, taken 10 days after the yellow fever booster vaccination. This receptor was obtained from a man aged 18 to 30 who received the YFV17D yellow fever vaccine. CDR3 residues: CASSFSWAGTGDTQYF. CDR3 bases: TGTGCCAGCAGCTTTTCTTGGGCGGGTACTGGAGATACGCAGTATTTT. The complete variable domain, with remaining parts taken from reference TRBV7-2 and TRBJ2-3, reads GAGVSQSPSNKVTEKGKDVELRCDPISGHTALYWYRQSLGQGLEFLIYFQGNSAPDKSGLPSDRFSAERTGGSVSTLTIQRTQQEDSAVYLCASSFSWAGTGDTQYFGPGTRLTVL.